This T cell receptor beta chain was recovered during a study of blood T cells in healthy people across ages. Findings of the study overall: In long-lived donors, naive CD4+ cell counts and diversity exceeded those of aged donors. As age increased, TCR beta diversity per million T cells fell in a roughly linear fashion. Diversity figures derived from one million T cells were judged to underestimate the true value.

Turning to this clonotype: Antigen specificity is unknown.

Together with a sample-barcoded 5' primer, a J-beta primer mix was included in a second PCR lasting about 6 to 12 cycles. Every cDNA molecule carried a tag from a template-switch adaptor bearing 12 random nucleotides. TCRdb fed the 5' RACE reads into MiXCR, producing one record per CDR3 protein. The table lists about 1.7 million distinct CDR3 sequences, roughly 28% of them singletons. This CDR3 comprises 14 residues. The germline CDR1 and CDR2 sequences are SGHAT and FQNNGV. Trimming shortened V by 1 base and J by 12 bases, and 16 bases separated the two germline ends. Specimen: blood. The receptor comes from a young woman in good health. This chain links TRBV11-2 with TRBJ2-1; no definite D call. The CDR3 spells CASSLVLALAAQFF. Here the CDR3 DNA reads TGTGCCAGCAGCTTAGTCTTGGCGCTGGCTGCGCAGTTCTTC.